This T cell receptor (beta chain) comes out of a study of T cells in Graves' hyperthyroidism and ophthalmopathy. This clonotype has just a few counts. Diagnosis of hyperthyroidism was new in patients aged 18 to 65, and its duration was under 2 months. Germline V gene sequence: CDR1 MNHNS, CDR2 SASEGT. V was trimmed by 6 bases and J by 0 bases, leaving 9 bases between them. The CDR3 spans 14 residues. TCR beta CDR3 regions were amplified from RNA transcripts. HTBI primers were used for first-round RT-PCR of the TCR CDR3. TCRdb processed the multiplex PCR reads anew with MiXCR; each CDR3 protein has one entry. The sample lists about 130,000 distinct CDR3 sequences; approximately 24% were seen once.

This sequence was found in a woman in her forties or fifties with Graves' hyperthyroidism that later progressed to Graves' ophthalmopathy. Sequencing used blood. The chain employs TRBV6-1 and TRBJ1-5, with no clear D. The CDR3 here is CASRGGNSNQPQHF. The CDR3 DNA sequence: TGTGCCAGCAGGGGAGGGAATAGCAATCAGCCCCAGCATTTT.